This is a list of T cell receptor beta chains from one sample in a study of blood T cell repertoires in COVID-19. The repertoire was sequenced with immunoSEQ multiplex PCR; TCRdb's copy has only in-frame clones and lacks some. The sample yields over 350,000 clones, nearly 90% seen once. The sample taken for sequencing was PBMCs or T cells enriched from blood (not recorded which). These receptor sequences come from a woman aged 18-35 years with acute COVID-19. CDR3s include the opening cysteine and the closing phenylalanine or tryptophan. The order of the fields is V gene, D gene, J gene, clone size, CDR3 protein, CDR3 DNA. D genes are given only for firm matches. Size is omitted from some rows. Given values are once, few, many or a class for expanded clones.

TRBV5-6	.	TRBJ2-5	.	CASSPLGKGTQYF	TGTGCCAGCAGCCCACTCGGGAAAGGGACCCAGTACTTC
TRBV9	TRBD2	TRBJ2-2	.	CASSTRQRGDTGELFF	TGTGCCAGCAGCACCCGACAGCGGGGGGACACCGGGGAGCTGTTTTTT
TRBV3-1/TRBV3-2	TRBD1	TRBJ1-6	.	CASSQFRQGSNSPLHF	TGTGCCAGCAGCCAATTTCGACAGGGGTCGAATTCACCCCTCCACTTT
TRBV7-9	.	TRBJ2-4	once	CASSLGPRRDKNIQYF	TGTGCCAGCAGCTTAGGCCCTCGCAGGGATAAAAACATTCAGTACTTC
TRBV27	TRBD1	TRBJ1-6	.	CASSRRTGFNSPLHF	TGTGCCAGCAGCCGAAGGACAGGGTTTAATTCACCCCTCCACTTT
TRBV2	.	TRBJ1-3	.	CASSIRGGSGNTIYF	TGTGCCAGCAGCATCCGTGGGGGGTCGGGAAACACCATATATTTT
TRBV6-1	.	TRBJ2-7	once	CASSEGAGLEQYF	TGTGCCAGCAGTGAAGGGGCGGGCCTAGAGCAGTACTTC
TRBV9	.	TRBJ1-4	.	CASSATGHPEKLFF	TGTGCCAGCAGCGCTACAGGACACCCGGAAAAACTGTTTTTT
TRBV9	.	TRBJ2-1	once	CASSLPGSYNEQFF	TGTGCCAGCAGCCTGCCAGGCTCCTACAATGAGCAGTTCTTC
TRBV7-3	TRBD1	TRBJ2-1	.	CASSLDRGHEQFF	TGTGCCAGCAGCTTAGACAGGGGGCATGAGCAGTTCTTC
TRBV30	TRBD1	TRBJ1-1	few	CAWSPTGGETEAFF	TGTGCCTGGAGTCCGACAGGGGGCGAAACTGAAGCTTTCTTT
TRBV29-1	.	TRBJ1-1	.	CSVRGDTEAFF	TGCAGCGTTCGGGGGGACACTGAAGCTTTCTTT
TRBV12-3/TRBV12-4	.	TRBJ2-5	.	CASSFKETQYF	TGTGCCAGCAGTTTTAAAGAGACCCAGTACTTC
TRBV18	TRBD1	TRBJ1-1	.	CASSPQQGAGNTEAFF	TGTGCCAGCTCACCCCAACAGGGGGCCGGAAACACTGAAGCTTTCTTT
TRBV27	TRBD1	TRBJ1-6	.	CASSSSGTVNSPLHF	TGTGCCAGCAGTAGCTCCGGGACAGTTAATTCACCCCTCCACTTT
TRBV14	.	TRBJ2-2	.	CASSRLNTGELFF	TGTGCCAGCAGCCGGCTTAACACCGGGGAGCTGTTTTTT
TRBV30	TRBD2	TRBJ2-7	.	CAWSATGGPYEQYF	TGTGCCTGGAGTGCGACGGGGGGACCCTACGAGCAGTACTTC
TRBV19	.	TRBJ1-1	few	CASSVAQATEAFF	TGTGCCAGTAGTGTCGCCCAGGCCACTGAAGCTTTCTTT
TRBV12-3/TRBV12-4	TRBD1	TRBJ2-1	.	CACRTGANEQFF	TGTGCCTGTAGAACAGGGGCAAATGAGCAGTTCTTC
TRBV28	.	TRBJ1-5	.	CASSDRSLRQPQHF	TGTGCCAGCAGTGACAGGAGCCTAAGGCAGCCCCAGCATTTT
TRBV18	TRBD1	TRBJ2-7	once	CASSSGQGAHYEQYF	TGTGCCAGCTCATCCGGACAGGGGGCGCACTACGAGCAGTACTTC
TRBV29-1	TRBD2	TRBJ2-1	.	CSVEGQGETSGRLNEQFF	TGCAGCGTTGAGGGGCAGGGGGAGACTAGCGGGAGGTTAAATGAGCAGTTCTTC
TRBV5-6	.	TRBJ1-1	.	CASRNAEFLEAFF	TGTGCCAGCAGGAACGCAGAATTTCTTGAAGCTTTCTTT
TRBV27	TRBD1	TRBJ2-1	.	CASSRNLQPDRGLYNEQFF	TGTGCCAGCAGCCGAAACCTCCAACCGGACAGGGGGCTCTACAATGAGCAGTTCTTC
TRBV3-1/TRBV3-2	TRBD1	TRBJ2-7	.	CASSKLTGGQIYEQYF	TGTGCCAGCAGCAAACTGACAGGGGGCCAGATCTACGAGCAGTACTTC
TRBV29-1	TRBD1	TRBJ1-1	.	CSVGTANEAFF	TGCAGCGTGGGGACAGCGAATGAAGCTTTCTTT
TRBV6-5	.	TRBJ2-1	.	CASSSGQGFYNEQFF	TGTGCCAGCAGTTCCGGTCAGGGGTTTTACAATGAGCAGTTCTTC
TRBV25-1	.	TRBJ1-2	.	CASGNVGPNYGYTF	TGTGCCAGCGGTAATGTTGGCCCCAACTATGGCTACACCTTC
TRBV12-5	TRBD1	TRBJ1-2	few	CASGLTRDRAEGYTF	TGTGCTAGTGGTTTGACCCGTGACAGGGCGGAAGGCTACACCTTC
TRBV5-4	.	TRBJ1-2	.	CASSLSQGSLYGYTF	TGTGCCAGCAGCTTGTCCCAGGGGTCACTCTATGGCTACACCTTC
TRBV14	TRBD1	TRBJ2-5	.	CASSPVGGRETQYF	TGTGCCAGCAGCCCCGTAGGGGGCCGAGAGACCCAGTACTTC
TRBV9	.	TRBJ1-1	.	CASSVIEGTEAFF	TGTGCCAGCAGCGTGATCGAGGGCACTGAAGCTTTCTTT
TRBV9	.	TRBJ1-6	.	CASTGNNSPLHF	TGTGCCAGCACAGGCAATAATTCACCCCTCCACTTT
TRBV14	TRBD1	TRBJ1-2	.	CASSPTGHLGGYTF	TGTGCCAGCAGCCCGACAGGGCATCTAGGTGGCTACACCTTC
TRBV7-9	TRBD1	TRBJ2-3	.	CASSFVGTGTDTQYF	TGTGCCAGCAGCTTTGTCGGGACAGGAACAGATACGCAGTATTTT
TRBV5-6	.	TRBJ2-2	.	CASSQGAGELFF	TGTGCCAGCAGCCAGGGTGCCGGGGAGCTGTTTTTT
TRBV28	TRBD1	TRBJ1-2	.	CASSLFIGTGRDGYTF	TGTGCCAGCAGTTTATTTATAGGGACAGGGAGAGATGGCTACACCTTC
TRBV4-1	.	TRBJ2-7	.	CASSQGQGTYEQYF	TGCGCCAGCAGCCAAGGTCAGGGAACCTACGAGCAGTACTTC
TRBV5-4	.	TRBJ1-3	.	CASSLTLQAGAGNTIYF	TGTGCCAGCAGCTTGACCCTTCAGGCAGGGGCTGGAAACACCATATATTTT
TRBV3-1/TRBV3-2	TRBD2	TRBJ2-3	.	CASSLAGGSTDTQYF	TGTGCCAGCAGCTTAGCGGGAGGTTCCACAGATACGCAGTATTTT
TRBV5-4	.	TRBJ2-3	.	CASSPYYRNTDTQYF	TGTGCCAGCAGCCCTTATTACAGGAACACAGATACGCAGTATTTT
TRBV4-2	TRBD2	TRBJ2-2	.	CASSQVGGDTGELFF	TGTGCCAGCAGCCAAGTCGGGGGGGACACCGGGGAGCTGTTTTTT
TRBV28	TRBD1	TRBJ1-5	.	CASSPNLRDRNQPQHF	TGTGCCAGCAGTCCCAACCTACGGGACAGGAATCAGCCCCAGCATTTT
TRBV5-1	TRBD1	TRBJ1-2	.	CASSYGTGSADGHTF	TGCGCCAGCAGCTACGGGACAGGGAGTGCCGATGGCCACACCTTC
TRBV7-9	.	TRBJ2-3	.	CASSPRPLVSRTTDTQYF	TGTGCCAGCAGCCCAAGACCACTAGTTAGTCGGACCACAGATACGCAGTATTTT
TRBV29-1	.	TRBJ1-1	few	CSAARQETEAFF	TGCAGCGCCGCGAGACAGGAAACTGAAGCTTTCTTT
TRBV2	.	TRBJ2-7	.	CASTRGSEQYF	TGTGCCAGCACCCGGGGGAGCGAGCAGTACTTC
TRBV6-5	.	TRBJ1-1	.	CASSYSSGGEAFF	TGTGCCAGCAGTTACTCCTCAGGTGGAGAAGCTTTCTTT
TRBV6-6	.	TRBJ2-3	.	CASRPGQNTDTQYF	TGTGCCAGCAGGCCTGGACAGAACACAGATACGCAGTATTTT
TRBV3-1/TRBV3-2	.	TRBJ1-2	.	CASSQGRGARGYTF	TGTGCCAGCAGCCAAGGTCGGGGGGCGCGGGGCTACACCTTC
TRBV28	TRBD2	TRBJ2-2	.	CAGRNLAGANTGELFF	TGTGCCGGACGAAATTTAGCGGGAGCGAACACCGGGGAGCTGTTTTTT
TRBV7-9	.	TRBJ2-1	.	CASSLGVRRDRYYNEQFF	TGTGCCAGCAGCTTAGGAGTGAGGAGGGACAGATATTACAATGAGCAGTTCTTC
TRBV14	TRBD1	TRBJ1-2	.	CASSLPDRGGYTF	TGTGCCAGCAGCCTACCGGACAGGGGGGGCTACACCTTC
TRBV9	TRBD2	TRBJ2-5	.	CASSPRGGQLETQYF	TGTGCCAGCAGCCCACGGGGGGGCCAGTTGGAGACCCAGTACTTC
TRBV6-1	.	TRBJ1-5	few	CASSEGGGYQPQHF	TGTGCCAGCAGTGAAGGGGGGGGATATCAGCCCCAGCATTTT
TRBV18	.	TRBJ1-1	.	CASSPPGTPSNTEAFF	TGTGCCAGCTCACCACCCGGGACACCTTCGAACACTGAAGCTTTCTTT
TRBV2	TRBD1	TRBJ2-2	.	CASSDQGVTGELFF	TGTGCCAGCAGTGACCAGGGGGTGACCGGGGAGCTGTTTTTT
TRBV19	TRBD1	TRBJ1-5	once	CASSMRQGRGRSNQPQHF	TGTGCCAGTAGTATGAGACAGGGTCGGGGACGAAGCAATCAGCCCCAGCATTTT
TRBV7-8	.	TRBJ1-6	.	CASSLNRSSNSPLHF	TGTGCCAGCAGCTTAAACAGGAGCTCTAATTCACCCCTCCACTTT
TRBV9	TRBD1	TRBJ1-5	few	CASSERTGGNQPQHF	TGTGCCAGCAGCGAGAGGACAGGGGGCAATCAGCCCCAGCATTTT